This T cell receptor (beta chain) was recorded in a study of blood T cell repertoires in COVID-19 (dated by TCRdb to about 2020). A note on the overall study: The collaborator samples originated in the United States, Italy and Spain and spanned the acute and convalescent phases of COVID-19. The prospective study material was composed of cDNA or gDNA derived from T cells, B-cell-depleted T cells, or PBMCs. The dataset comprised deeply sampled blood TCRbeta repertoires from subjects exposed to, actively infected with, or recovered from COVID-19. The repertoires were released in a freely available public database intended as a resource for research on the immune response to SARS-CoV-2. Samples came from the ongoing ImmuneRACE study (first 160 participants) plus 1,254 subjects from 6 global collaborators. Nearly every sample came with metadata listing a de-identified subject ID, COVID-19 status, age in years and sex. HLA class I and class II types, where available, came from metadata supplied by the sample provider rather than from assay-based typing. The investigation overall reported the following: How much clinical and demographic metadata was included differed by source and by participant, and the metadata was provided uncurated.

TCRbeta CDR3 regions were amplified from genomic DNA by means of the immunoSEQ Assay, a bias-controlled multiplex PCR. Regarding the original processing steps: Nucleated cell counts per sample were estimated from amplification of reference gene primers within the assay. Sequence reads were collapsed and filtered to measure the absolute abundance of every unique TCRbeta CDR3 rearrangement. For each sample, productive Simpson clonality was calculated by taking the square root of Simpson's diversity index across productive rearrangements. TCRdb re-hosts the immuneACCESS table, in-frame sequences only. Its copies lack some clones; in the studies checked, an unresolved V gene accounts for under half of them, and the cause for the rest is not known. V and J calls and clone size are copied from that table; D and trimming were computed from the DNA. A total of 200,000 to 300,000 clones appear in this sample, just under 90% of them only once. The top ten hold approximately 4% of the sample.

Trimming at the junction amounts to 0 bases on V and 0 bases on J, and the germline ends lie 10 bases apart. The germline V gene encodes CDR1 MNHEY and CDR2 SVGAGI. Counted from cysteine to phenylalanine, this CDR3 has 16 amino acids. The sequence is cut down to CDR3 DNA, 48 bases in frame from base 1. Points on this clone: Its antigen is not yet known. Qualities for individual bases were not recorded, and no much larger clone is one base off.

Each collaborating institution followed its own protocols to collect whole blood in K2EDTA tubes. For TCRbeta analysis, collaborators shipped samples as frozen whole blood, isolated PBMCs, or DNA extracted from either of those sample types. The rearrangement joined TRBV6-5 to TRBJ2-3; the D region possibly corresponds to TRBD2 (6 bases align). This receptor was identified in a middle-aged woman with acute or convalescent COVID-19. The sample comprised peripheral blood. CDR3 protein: CASSYSGTSSTDTQYF. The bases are TGTGCCAGCAGTTACTCCGGGACTTCTAGCACAGATACGCAGTATTTT.